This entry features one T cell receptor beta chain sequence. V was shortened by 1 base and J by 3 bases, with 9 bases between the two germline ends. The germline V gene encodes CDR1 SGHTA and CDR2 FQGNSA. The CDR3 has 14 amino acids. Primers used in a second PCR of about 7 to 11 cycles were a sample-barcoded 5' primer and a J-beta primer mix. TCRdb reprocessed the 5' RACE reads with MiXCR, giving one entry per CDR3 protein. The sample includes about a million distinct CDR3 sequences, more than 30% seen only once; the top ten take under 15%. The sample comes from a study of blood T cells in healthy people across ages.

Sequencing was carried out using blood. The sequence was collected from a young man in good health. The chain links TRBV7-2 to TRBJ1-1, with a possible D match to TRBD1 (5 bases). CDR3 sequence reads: CASSLVGEDTEAFF. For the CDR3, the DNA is TGTGCCAGCAGCTTAGTAGGGGAGGACACTGAAGCTTTCTTT.